This TCR beta chain comes out of a study of blood T cell repertoires in COVID-19. Overall study context: Acute and convalescent COVID-19 samples came from the United States, Italy and Spain. The analysed material was cDNA or gDNA that came from T cells, B-cell-depleted T cells, or PBMCs.

V shed 4 bases and J shed 2 bases, with 8 bases lying between them. The germline V gene has CDR1 ENHRY and CDR2 SYGVKD. This CDR3 has 13 residues. Followed longitudinally, the Seattle patients had been enrolled during active infection. Concerning this clone itself: Other nucleotide sequences in the sample specify the same CDR3.

Original methodology: Counts of nucleated cells, estimated from reference gene primer amplification, were obtained. The repertoire was sequenced with immunoSEQ multiplex PCR; TCRdb's copy has only in-frame clones and lacks some. That table supplies the V and J calls and clone size; D and trimming were determined from the DNA. The table has 300,000 to 350,000 clones, more than 80% seen once. The chain links TRBV10-3 to TRBJ1-1, with D perhaps matching TRBD1 (5 bases). The clonotype was recovered from a woman aged 25 to 45 with COVID-19, enrolled during active disease. Material for sequencing was peripheral blood. CDR3 coding DNA: TGTGCCATCAGTGTAGACAGAAACACTGAAGCTTTCTTT. This translates into CAISVDRNTEAFF.